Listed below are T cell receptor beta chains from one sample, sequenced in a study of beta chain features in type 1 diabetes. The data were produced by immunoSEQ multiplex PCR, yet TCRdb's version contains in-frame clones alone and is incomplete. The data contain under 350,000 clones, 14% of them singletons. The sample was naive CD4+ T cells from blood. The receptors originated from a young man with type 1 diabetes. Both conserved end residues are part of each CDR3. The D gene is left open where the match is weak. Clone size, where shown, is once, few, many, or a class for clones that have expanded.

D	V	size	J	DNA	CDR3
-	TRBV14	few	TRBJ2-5	TGTGCCAGCAGCCAAGGTCCGGGAGAGACCCAGTACTTC	CASSQGPGETQYF
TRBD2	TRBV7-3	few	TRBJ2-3	TGTGCCAGCAGCCTTGGACTAGCGGGAGTCGGAGATACGCAGTATTTT	CASSLGLAGVGDTQYF
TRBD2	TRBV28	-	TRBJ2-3	TGTGCCAGCTCCCCTAGGCCGGGGACTACTCTAAACTATACGCAGTATTTT	CASSPRPGTTLNYTQYF
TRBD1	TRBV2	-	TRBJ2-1	TGTGCCAGCAGGGAAGGGGGCATGAACTACAATGAGCAGTTCTTC	CASREGGMNYNEQFF
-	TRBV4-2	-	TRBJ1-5	TGTGCCAGCAGCCCCGTGACGGTCGGGGGTAGCAATCAGCCCCAGCATTTT	CASSPVTVGGSNQPQHF
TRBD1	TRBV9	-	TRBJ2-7	TGTGCCAGCAGCGTAGATTGGACAGGGGAGAGGGAGCAGTACTTC	CASSVDWTGEREQYF
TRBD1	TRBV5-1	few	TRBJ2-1	TGCGCCAGCAGCCTCCAGGGACAGTCGACCGGTGAGCAGTTCTTC	CASSLQGQSTGEQFF
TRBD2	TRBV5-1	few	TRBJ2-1	TGCGCCAGCAGCCAAGGACTAGATCGGCATGAGCAGTTCTTC	CASSQGLDRHEQFF
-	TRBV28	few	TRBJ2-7	TGTGCCAGCAGTTTACGCTCCTACGAGCAGTACTTC	CASSLRSYEQYF
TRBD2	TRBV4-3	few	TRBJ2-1	TGCGCCAGCAGCCAAATACCGGGACTAGACAATAATGAGCAGTTCTTC	CASSQIPGLDNNEQFF
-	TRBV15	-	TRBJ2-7	TGTGCCACCAGCAGAGGGGACTCTTCCTACGAGCAGTACTTC	CATSRGDSSYEQYF
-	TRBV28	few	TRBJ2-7	TGTGCCAGCAGTGGAGGGACAGTCCCCTACGAGCAGTACTTC	CASSGGTVPYEQYF
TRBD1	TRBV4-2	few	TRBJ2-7	TGTGCCAGCAGCCAAGAGGGACAGGGAAAAAACGAGCAGTACTTC	CASSQEGQGKNEQYF
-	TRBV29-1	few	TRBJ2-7	TGCAGCGTTGGGCTCAACTACGAGCAGTACTTC	CSVGLNYEQYF
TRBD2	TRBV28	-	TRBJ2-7	TGTGCCAGCAGCCCTCCCGGTTGGCGGGAGCTAGAGCAGTACTTC	CASSPPGWRELEQYF
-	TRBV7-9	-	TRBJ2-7	TGTGCCAGCAGCCAGAGGGCGGGGGAGCAGTACTTC	CASSQRAGEQYF
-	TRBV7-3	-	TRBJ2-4	TGTGCCAGCAGCTTCAAGGGGATCGAGAGAAACATTCAGTACTTC	CASSFKGIERNIQYF
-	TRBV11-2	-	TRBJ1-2	TGTGCCAGCAGCTGGCTGGACAGTCAGAACTATGGCTACACCTTC	CASSWLDSQNYGYTF
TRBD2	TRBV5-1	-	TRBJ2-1	TGCGCCAGCAGCTTCGGACTAGCGGGAGCTTACAATGAGCAGTTCTTC	CASSFGLAGAYNEQFF
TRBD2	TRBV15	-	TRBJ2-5	TGTGCCACCAGCAGAGTACTAGCGGGAGAAGAGACCCAGTACTTC	CATSRVLAGEETQYF
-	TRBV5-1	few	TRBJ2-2	TGCGCCAGCAGCTTACAGGGTAACACCGGGGAGCTGTTTTTT	CASSLQGNTGELFF
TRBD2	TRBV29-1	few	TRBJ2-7	TGCAGCGTTAGCGGGAGGTTTTCCTACGAGCAGTACTTC	CSVSGRFSYEQYF
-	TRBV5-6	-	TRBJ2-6	TGTGCCAGCAGCCGGACGGGATCTGGGGCCAACGTCCTGACTTTC	CASSRTGSGANVLTF
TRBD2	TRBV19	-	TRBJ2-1	TGTGCCAGCTCCGAACTAGCGTCCTACAATGAGCAGTTCTTC	CASSELASYNEQFF
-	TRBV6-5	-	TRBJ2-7	TGTGCCAGCCGTGGCAGCTCCTACGAGCAGTACTTC	CASRGSSYEQYF